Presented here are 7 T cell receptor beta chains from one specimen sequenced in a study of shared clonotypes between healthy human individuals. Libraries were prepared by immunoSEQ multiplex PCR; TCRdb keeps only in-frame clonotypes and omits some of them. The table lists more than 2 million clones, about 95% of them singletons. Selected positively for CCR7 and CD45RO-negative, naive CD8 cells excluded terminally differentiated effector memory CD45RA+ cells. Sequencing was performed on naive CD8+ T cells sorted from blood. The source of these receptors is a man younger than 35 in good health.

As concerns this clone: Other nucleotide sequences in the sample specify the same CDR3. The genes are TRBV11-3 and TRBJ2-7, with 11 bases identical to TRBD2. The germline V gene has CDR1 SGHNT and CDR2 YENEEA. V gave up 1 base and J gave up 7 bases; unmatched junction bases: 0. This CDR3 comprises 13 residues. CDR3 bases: TGTGCCAGCAGCTTAGGGACTAGCGGGGAGCAGTACTTC. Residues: CASSLGTSGEQYF.

Written as DNA, the CDR3 is TGTGCCTGTGGGCCCGGGGGGTTCCAAGAGACCCAGTACTTC. As protein: CACGPGGFQETQYF. The genes are TRBV11-1 and TRBJ2-5; 7 bases fit TRBD2. Germline CDR1 is SGHAT and CDR2 is FQDESV (reference sequence). CDR3 size: 14 residues. Trimming at V came to 11 bases and at J to 1 base, leaving 10 bases not matched to a gene.

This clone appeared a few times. The CDR3 here is CASSPEGGTLHF. CDR3 in DNA: TGTGCCAGCTCCCCGGAGGGAGGCACCCTCCACTTT. The V call is TRBV25-1, the J call TRBJ1-6; D unresolved. This CDR3 region has 12 residues. Germline V gives CDR1 MGHDK, CDR2 SYGVNS. Trimming removed 8 bases from V and 14 bases from J, with 16 bases in between. The whole variable domain, remainder taken from reference TRBV25-1 and TRBJ1-6, is EADIYQTPRYLVIGTGKKITLECSQTMGHDKMYWYQQDPGMELHLIHYSYGVNSTEKGDLSSESTVSRIRTEHFPLTLESARPSHTSQYLCASSPEGGTLHFGNGTRLTVT.

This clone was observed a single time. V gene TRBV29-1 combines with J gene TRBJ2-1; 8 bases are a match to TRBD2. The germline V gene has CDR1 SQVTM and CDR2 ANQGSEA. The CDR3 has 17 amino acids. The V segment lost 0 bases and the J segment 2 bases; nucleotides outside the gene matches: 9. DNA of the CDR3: TGCAGCGTTGAAGACCCTAGCGGGCAGCGCACCTACAATGAGCAGTTCTTC. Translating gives CSVEDPSGQRTYNEQFF.

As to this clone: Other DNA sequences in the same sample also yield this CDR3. The CDR3 DNA sequence: TGTGCCAGCAGCTTGAGCGGGAGTAACAATGAGCAGTTCTTC. It yields the protein CASSLSGSNNEQFF. J is TRBJ2-1 and V is TRBV5-4; 8 nucleotides agree with TRBD2. In germline, CDR1 is SGHNT, CDR2 YYREEE (reference sequence). The ends lost 1 base at V and 5 bases at J; junction bases unmatched: 2. CDR3 length: 14 residues.

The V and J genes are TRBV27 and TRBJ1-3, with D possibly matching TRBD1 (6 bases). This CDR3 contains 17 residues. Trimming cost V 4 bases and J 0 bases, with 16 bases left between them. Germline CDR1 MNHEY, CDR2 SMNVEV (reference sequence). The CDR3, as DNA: TGTGCCAGCAGTTCCAGTGGGGGCCCTTTCTCTGGAAACACCATATATTTT. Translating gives CASSSSGGPFSGNTIYF.

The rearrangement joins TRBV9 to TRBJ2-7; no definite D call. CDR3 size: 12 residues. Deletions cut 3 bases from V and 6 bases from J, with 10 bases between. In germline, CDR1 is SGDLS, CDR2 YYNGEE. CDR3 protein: CASSDQSLEQYF. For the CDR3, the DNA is TGTGCCAGCAGCGACCAATCCCTCGAGCAGTACTTC. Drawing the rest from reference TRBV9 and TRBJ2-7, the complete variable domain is DSGVTQTPKHLITATGQRVTLRCSPRSGDLSVYWYQQSLDQGLQFLIQYYNGEERAKGNILERFSAQQFPDLHSELNLSSLELGDSALYFCASSDQSLEQYFGPGTRLTVT.